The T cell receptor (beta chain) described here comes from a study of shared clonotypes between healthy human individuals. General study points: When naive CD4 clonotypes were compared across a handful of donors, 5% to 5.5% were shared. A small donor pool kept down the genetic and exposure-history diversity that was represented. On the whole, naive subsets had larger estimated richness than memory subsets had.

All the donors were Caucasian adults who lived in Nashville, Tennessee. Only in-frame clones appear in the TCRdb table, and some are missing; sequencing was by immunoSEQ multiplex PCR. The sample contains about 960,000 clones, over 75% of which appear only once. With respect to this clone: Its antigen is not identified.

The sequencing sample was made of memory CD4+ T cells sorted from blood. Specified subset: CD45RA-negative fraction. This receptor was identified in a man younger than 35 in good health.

DNA of the CDR3: TGTGCCAGTGTATGGGGGAACGACCGAGAGGAGCAGTACTTC. It yields the protein CASVWGNDREEQYF. The gene calls are TRBV6-1 and TRBJ2-7, with D possibly called TRBD1 or TRBD2 (5 bases each). Trimming cost V 9 bases and J 7 bases, with 22 bases left between them. Germline values: CDR1 MNHNS, CDR2 SASEGT. This CDR3 spans 14 amino acids.